This record concerns one T cell receptor beta chain sequence. The antigen remains unidentified. It was with 60 Vbeta and 13 Jbeta primers that the PCR ran. Profiled with immunoSEQ multiplex PCR; TCRdb holds only in-frame clones, not every one. In the table there are some 140,000 clones, around 80% of which are singletons. This entry belongs to a study of cytomegalovirus exposure and HLA in healthy donors. Study conclusions and caveats: An assumption of roughly uniform sequencing depth across donors underlay the presence/absence analyses. A later analysis reportedly found fewer N-insertions in an Asian-associated ancestry cluster than the roughly 680-donor mean. Apparent HLA restriction characterized most CMV-associated TCR beta chains in a later analysis.

The CDR3 runs 14 residues. V lost 0 bases and J 2 bases, leaving 8 bases between the germline ends. Germline V gene lookup returns CDR1 MNHEY and CDR2 SVGAGI. This chain joins TRBV6-5 and TRBJ2-7, with a weak D call TRBD2 (5 bases). Sequencing was done on a sample of PBMCs. This clonotype was obtained from a woman in her 50s in good health and CMV-seropositive. Here the CDR3 DNA reads TGTGCCAGCAGTTACTCCGGGGAACCCTACGAGCAGTACTTC. It specifies CASSYSGEPYEQYF.